The next 27 T cell receptor beta chains were all read from a single sample in a study of OX40 agonist ivuxolimab in advanced cancers. Produced via immunoSEQ multiplex PCR; TCRdb's table is partial and in-frame only. The sample carries some 60,000 clones, over 80% recorded once. The material was CD4+ or CD8+ T cells sorted from blood, obtained in a trial of the OX40 agonist ivuxolimab. These receptors all stem from an adult with an advanced solid tumor such as melanoma, head and neck, liver or kidney cancer.

The chain employs TRBV7-2 and TRBJ1-2; D is perhaps TRBD1 (5 bases). From germline, CDR1 is SGHTA and CDR2 FQGNSA. V was trimmed by 6 bases and J by 6 bases, leaving 26 bases between them. The CDR3 is 17 amino acids. For the CDR3, the DNA is TGTGCCAGCAGTTTGGATTCTGGGGGAGGGAGGGAAAATGGCTACACCTTC. Translated, it gives CASSLDSGGGRENGYTF.

The CDR3, as DNA: TGTGCCAGCAGCCGGCAGGGGCGACGCTATGGCTACACCTTC. This translates into CASSRQGRRYGYTF. The chain joins TRBV6-5 to TRBJ1-2; D is perhaps TRBD1 (6 bases). CDR3 length: 14 residues. CDR1 and CDR2 (germline): MNHEY, SVGAGI. The V end was cut by 6 bases, the J end by 4 bases, with 15 bases between.

This rearrangement joins TRBV6-5 to TRBJ1-1; 10 bases map to TRBD1. The CDR3 has 14 residues. Germline V gene sequence: CDR1 MNHEY, CDR2 SVGAGI. With 4 bases clipped from V and 3 bases from J, the junction kept 2 bases outside the gene matches. The DNA for the CDR3 is TGTGCCAGCAGTTGGGGACAGGGGTACACTGAAGCTTTCTTT. Its translation: CASSWGQGYTEAFF.

This chain uses TRBV2 with TRBJ2-7; tentatively, D is TRBD1 (6 bases). Per germline, CDR1 SNHLY and CDR2 FYNNEI. V lost 0 bases to trimming and J lost 3 bases, with 12 bases between them. CDR3 length: 15 residues. CDR3 sequence: CASSEAQGRSYEQYF. The CDR3 DNA is TGTGCCAGCAGTGAAGCACAGGGTAGGAGCTACGAGCAGTACTTC.

The V gene is TRBV4-2, the J gene TRBJ2-6; 8 bases line up with TRBD1. The germline CDR1 and CDR2 sequences are LGHNA and YNFKEQ. Losses at the gene ends were 3 bases for V and 0 bases for J; bases not matched to a gene: 1. The CDR3 has 16 residues. CDR3 region: CASSQGQVSGANVLTF. The CDR3, as DNA: TGTGCCAGCAGCCAGGGACAGGTCTCTGGGGCCAACGTCCTGACTTTC.

The V and J genes are TRBV4-1 and TRBJ1-4; 11 bases map to TRBD1. This CDR3 has 19 amino acids. V shed 4 bases and J 8 bases; nucleotides not matched to a gene: 18. CDR1 is MGHRA and CDR2 is YSYEKL in the germline V gene. The CDR3 here is CASSLRTGGLTGVSEKLFF. The CDR3 bases are TGCGCCAGCAGCCTAAGGACAGGGGGCTTAACGGGGGTTAGCGAAAAACTGTTTTTT.

This sequence joins TRBV5-4 and TRBJ2-2; D is perhaps TRBD1 or TRBD2 (5 bases each). The CDR3 runs 17 residues. V lost 3 bases to trimming and J lost 0 bases, with 15 bases between them. CDR1 and CDR2 from the germline V gene are SGHNT and YYREEE (reference sequence). DNA of the CDR3: TGTGCCAGCAGCTGGGGGTTGGGCGGCACGAACACCGGGGAGCTGTTTTTT. It is translated as CASSWGLGGTNTGELFF.

This rearrangement joins TRBV6-1 to TRBJ1-1; D remains ambiguous. This CDR3 has 12 amino acids. Trimming removed 6 bases from V and 1 base from J, with 6 bases in between. CDR1 and CDR2 (germline): MNHNS, SASEGT. CDR3 loop: CASRTANTEAFF. Written as DNA, the CDR3 is TGTGCCAGCAGAACAGCGAACACTGAAGCTTTCTTT.

This clone was seen only a few times. The CDR3 DNA follows: TGTGCCAGCAGCCTAACGGGACAGGGTGAAGCTTTCTTT. As protein: CASSLTGQGEAFF. The chain recombines TRBV14 with TRBJ1-1; the match to TRBD1 covers 9 bases. Germline V gives CDR1 SGHDN, CDR2 FVKESK. This CDR3 comprises 13 residues. V lost 4 bases to trimming and J lost 7 bases; unmatched junction nucleotides: 4.

This clone was seen only once. The gene calls are TRBV19 and TRBJ1-5; 7 bases fit TRBD1. There are 16 residues in the CDR3. V shed 5 bases, J shed 5 bases, and the junction held 12 bases outside the gene matches. Per the germline V gene, CDR1 is LNHDA and CDR2 is SQIVND (reference sequence). As DNA, the CDR3 is TGTGCCAGTAGTCGCGGGACAGCCGCGGGGTATCAGCCCCAGCATTTT. It specifies CASSRGTAAGYQPQHF.

This chain joins TRBV6-5 and TRBJ2-2, with D perhaps being TRBD1 or TRBD2 (6 bases each). Germline assignment: CDR1 MNHEY and CDR2 SVGAGI. V dropped 6 bases and J dropped 1 base, with 9 bases sitting between them. This CDR3 has 14 amino acids. The CDR3 DNA reads as TGTGCCAGCAGACGGGGGCAGAACACCGGGGAGCTGTTTTTT. Its translation is CASRRGQNTGELFF.

This clone was recorded only once. This chain joins TRBV18 and TRBJ2-5; D unclear. Trimming cost V 3 bases and J 0 bases, with 5 bases left between them. There are 13 residues in the CDR3. CDR1 and CDR2 from the germline V gene are KGHSH and LQKENI. CDR3 sequence reads: CASSPRYQETQYF. For the CDR3, the DNA is TGTGCCAGCTCACCTCGCTACCAAGAGACCCAGTACTTC. The variable domain in full, completed from reference TRBV18 and TRBJ2-5, reads NAGVMQNPRHLVRRRGQEARLRCSPMKGHSHVYWYRQLPEEGLKFMVYLQKENIIDESGMPKERFSAEFPKEGPSILRIQQVVRGDSAAYFCASSPRYQETQYFGPGTRLLVL.

This chain uses TRBV6-5 with TRBJ1-2, with 8 bases lining up with TRBD1. The germline gives CDR1 MNHEY, CDR2 SVGAGI. This CDR3 has 14 residues. The ends lost 2 bases at V and 5 bases at J; junction bases unmatched: 4. CDR3 residues: CASSYGGQAYGYTF. The DNA of the CDR3 is TGTGCCAGCAGTTACGGGGGACAGGCATATGGCTACACCTTC.

This clone was recorded a few times. Here the CDR3 DNA reads TGTGCCATCAGTGAGTCGCCTAGCGGGGGTCTCTACGAGCAGTACTTC. This encodes CAISESPSGGLYEQYF. The chain has TRBV10-3 and TRBJ2-7; 10 bases align to TRBD2. Trimming at V came to 0 bases and at J to 3 bases, leaving 5 bases not matched to a gene. This CDR3 contains 16 residues. Germline assignment: CDR1 ENHRY and CDR2 SYGVKD.

This rearrangement joins TRBV29-1 to TRBJ2-2; 8 bases are shared with TRBD2. Germline CDR1 SQVTM, CDR2 ANQGSEA. With V trimmed by 4 bases and J by 0 bases, 4 bases remained unmatched. The CDR3 is 15 amino acids. CDR3 amino acids: CSVVGGGSNTGELFF. CDR3 nucleotide sequence: TGCAGCGTTGTGGGCGGGGGGTCGAACACCGGGGAGCTGTTTTTT.

This clone has just a few counts. The chain links TRBV27 to TRBJ1-2; D is unclear. This CDR3 spans 13 amino acids. Germline lookup yields CDR1 MNHEY and CDR2 SMNVEV (reference sequence). With 6 bases removed from V and 3 bases from J, the gap between germline ends came to 11 bases. CDR3 region: CASSFGPDYGYTF. The CDR3 DNA follows: TGTGCCAGCAGCTTCGGACCGGACTATGGCTACACCTTC.

The chain links TRBV5-6 to TRBJ2-3; D gene unclear. V lost 0 bases to trimming and J lost 1 base, with 6 bases between them. Germline V gives CDR1 SGHDT, CDR2 YYEEEE. This CDR3 contains 14 residues. This chain's CDR3 is CASSLDRGTDTQYF. The CDR3 nucleotides are TGTGCCAGCAGCTTGGACCGGGGCACAGATACGCAGTATTTT.

The chain combines TRBV28 with TRBJ2-2; D uncertain. This CDR3 is 15 amino acids long. V lost 2 bases and J lost 4, with 11 bases in between. The germline V gene encodes CDR1 MDHEN and CDR2 SYDVKM. The CDR3 DNA is TGTGCCAGCAGTTTAGCCTGGGCACTCACCGGGGAGCTGTTTTTT. Residues: CASSLAWALTGELFF.

The chain joins TRBV11-2 to TRBJ2-1, with D tentatively TRBD1 or TRBD2 (6 bases each). The CDR3 spans 15 residues. Germline V gene data show CDR1 as SGHAT and CDR2 as FQNNGV. V was clipped by 5 bases and J by 5 bases, with 16 bases between them. The CDR3 loop reads CASSPGAGTHNEQFF. The CDR3 coding sequence is TGTGCCAGCAGCCCGGGGGCAGGGACCCACAATGAGCAGTTCTTC.

The rearrangement joins TRBV29-1 to TRBJ2-1; 7 nucleotides line up with TRBD2. The CDR3 length is 14 residues. Germline V gene sequence: CDR1 SQVTM, CDR2 ANQGSEA. The V gene end was trimmed by 4 bases and the J gene end by 0 bases; junction bases not matched to a gene: 3. For the CDR3, the DNA is TGCAGCGTTGTAAAGCGGGGCTCCTACAATGAGCAGTTCTTC. It translates to CSVVKRGSYNEQFF.

The V call is TRBV9, the J call TRBJ1-1, with D maybe TRBD1 (5 bases). V was trimmed by 2 bases and J by 2 bases, leaving 10 bases between them. The germline gives CDR1 SGDLS, CDR2 YYNGEE. CDR3 size: 14 residues. The CDR3 DNA sequence: TGTGCCAGCAGCGTGACAGACCTAAACACTGAAGCTTTCTTT. This translates into CASSVTDLNTEAFF.

This chain connects TRBV29-1 to TRBJ1-3, with D unclear. The CDR3 is made up of 11 amino acids. V lost 7 bases to trimming and J lost 3 bases, with 7 bases between them. Germline V gene data show CDR1 as SQVTM and CDR2 as ANQGSEA. CDR3 loop: CSAVLGNTIYF. CDR3 DNA sequence: TGCAGCGCCGTTCTTGGAAACACCATATATTTT. Drawing the rest from reference TRBV29-1 and TRBJ1-3, the complete variable domain is SAVISQKPSRDICQRGTSLTIQCQVDSQVTMMFWYRQQPGQSLTLIATANQGSEATYESGFVIDKFPISRPNLTFSTLTVSNMSPEDSSIYLCSAVLGNTIYFGEGSWLTVV.

J is TRBJ1-2 and V is TRBV6-5, with TRBD1 matching over 7 bases. From germline, CDR1 is MNHEY and CDR2 SVGAGI. The CDR3 runs to 14 residues. V shed 6 bases and J 6 bases; nucleotides not matched to a gene: 10. The CDR3 reads CASSLQGILNGYTF. The CDR3 DNA follows: TGTGCCAGCAGCCTACAGGGGATTCTCAATGGCTACACCTTC.

V is TRBV19 and J is TRBJ2-5; TRBD1 matches 12 bases. CDR3 length: 15 amino acids. Germline CDR1 and CDR2: LNHDA and SQIVND (reference sequence). V was clipped by 10 bases and J by 4 bases; unmatched bases: 10. CDR3 sequence (DNA): TGTGCCACCACAACGGGACAGGGGGCGAGAGAGACCCAGTACTTC. Protein sequence: CATTTGQGARETQYF. Filled out from reference TRBV19 and TRBJ2-5, the complete variable domain reads DGGITQSPKYLFRKEGQNVTLSCEQNLNHDAMYWYRQDPGQGLRLIYYSQIVNDFQKGDIAEGYSVSREKKESFPLTVTSAQKNPTAFYLCATTTGQGARETQYFGPGTRLLVL.

V is TRBV29-1 and J is TRBJ2-5, with TRBD2 identical over 9 bases. Looked up from germline, CDR1 is SQVTM and CDR2 is ANQGSEA. This CDR3 has 13 residues. V lost 2 bases, J lost 5 bases, and 3 bases stayed unmatched. The CDR3: CSVEKAGGETQYF. In DNA, the CDR3 is TGCAGCGTTGAAAAGGCGGGAGGGGAGACCCAGTACTTC.

V and J are TRBV5-3 and TRBJ1-2; D remains unclear. TRBV5-3 carries the ORF label, with uncertain function. The ends were cut back, 3 bases at V and 3 bases at J, with 15 bases in the middle. The CDR3 is made up of 15 amino acids. The CDR3 protein is CARSSHLTVYYGYTF. The CDR3 nucleotides are TGTGCCAGAAGCTCTCACCTAACTGTCTACTATGGCTACACCTTC.

This chain links TRBV19 with TRBJ2-7; 9 nucleotides match TRBD1. Per germline, CDR1 LNHDA and CDR2 SQIVND (reference sequence). The V gene end was trimmed by 7 bases and the J gene end by 4 bases; junction bases not matched to a gene: 8. This CDR3 has 14 residues. This CDR3 reads CASNTPGQGYEQYF. The CDR3 DNA reads as TGTGCCAGTAATACTCCGGGACAGGGTTACGAGCAGTACTTC.